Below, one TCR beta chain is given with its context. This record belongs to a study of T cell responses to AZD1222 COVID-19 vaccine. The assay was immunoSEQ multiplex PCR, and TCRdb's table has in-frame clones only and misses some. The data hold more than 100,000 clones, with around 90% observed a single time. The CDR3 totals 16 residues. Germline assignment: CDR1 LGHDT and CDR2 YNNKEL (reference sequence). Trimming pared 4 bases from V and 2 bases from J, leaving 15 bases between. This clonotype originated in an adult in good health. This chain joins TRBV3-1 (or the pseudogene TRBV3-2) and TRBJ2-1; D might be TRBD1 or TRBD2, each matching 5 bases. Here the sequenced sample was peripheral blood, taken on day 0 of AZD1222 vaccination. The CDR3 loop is CASSLRGVIAYNEQFF. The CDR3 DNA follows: TGTGCCAGCAGCCTCAGAGGGGTTATCGCCTACAATGAGCAGTTCTTC.